This T cell receptor beta chain derives from a study of T cells in Graves' hyperthyroidism and ophthalmopathy. This clonotype was seen repeatedly, ten times or more. The CDR3 regions of TCR beta were amplified from RNA transcripts. In the first-round RT-PCR of the TCR CDR3, the HTBI primer set was used. TCRdb re-called the multiplex PCR reads with MiXCR, one entry per CDR3 protein. The sample lists approximately 95,000 distinct CDR3 sequences, approximately 40% seen once, with roughly a tenth in the top ten. Patients aged 18 to 65 had newly diagnosed hyperthyroidism that had lasted under 2 months. Patients were excluded because of uncontrolled infection, other autoimmune disease, pregnancy or lactation. The sequenced material came from peripheral blood or thyroid tissue (not recorded which). This clonotype was obtained from a woman aged 30 to 39 with Graves' hyperthyroidism.

The CDR3 protein is CASSGPVRGEAFF. The CDR3 DNA is TGTGCCAGCAGTGGCCCGGTCAGGGGTGAAGCTTTCTTT. This chain connects TRBV28 to TRBJ1-1, with D perhaps TRBD1 (6 bases). Germline values: CDR1 MDHEN, CDR2 SYDVKM. CDR3 size: 13 residues. Trimming left V 5 bases short and J 7 bases short, with 14 bases between.